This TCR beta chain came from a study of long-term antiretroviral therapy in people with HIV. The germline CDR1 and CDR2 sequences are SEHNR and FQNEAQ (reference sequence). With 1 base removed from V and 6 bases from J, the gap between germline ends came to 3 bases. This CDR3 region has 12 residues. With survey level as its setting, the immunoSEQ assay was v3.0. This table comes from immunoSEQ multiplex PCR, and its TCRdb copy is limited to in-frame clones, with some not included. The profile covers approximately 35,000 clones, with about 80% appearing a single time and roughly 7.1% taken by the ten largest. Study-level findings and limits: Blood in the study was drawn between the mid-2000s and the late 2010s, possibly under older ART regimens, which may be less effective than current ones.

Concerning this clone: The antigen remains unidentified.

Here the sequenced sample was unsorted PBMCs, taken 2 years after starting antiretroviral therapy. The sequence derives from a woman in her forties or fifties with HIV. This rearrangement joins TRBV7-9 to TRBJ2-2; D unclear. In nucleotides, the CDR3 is TGTGCCAGCAGCTTAGGGGCCGGGGAGCTGTTTTTT. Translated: CASSLGAGELFF.